The 25 T cell receptor beta chains below all came from one sample that was sequenced in a study of blood T cell repertoires in COVID-19. Assay: immunoSEQ multiplex PCR; the TCRdb copy retains only in-frame clones and omits some. The table has about 300,000 clones, roughly 84% seen once; the top ten hold 1.4% to 1.5%. Sequences were obtained from peripheral blood. These receptors all come from a human donor with COVID-19, enrolled during active disease. The donor label of this sample is uncertain.

The chain couples TRBV15 to TRBJ2-1; TRBD2 agrees at 7 bases. From germline, CDR1 is LNHNV and CDR2 YYDKDF (reference sequence). The CDR3 runs 17 residues. The V segment lost 0 bases and the J segment 7 bases; nucleotides outside the gene matches: 12. The CDR3 region is CATSRDPGGPPGNEQFF. The CDR3 coding sequence is TGTGCCACCAGCAGAGATCCGGGGGGTCCCCCCGGGAATGAGCAGTTCTTC.

This clone occurred a few times. The rearrangement uses TRBV6-4 and TRBJ1-1; D gene unclear. CDR1 is MRHNA, CDR2 SNTAGT, per germline. This CDR3 is 14 amino acids long. V was clipped by 0 bases and J by 1 base, with 6 bases between them. CDR3 bases: TGTGCCAGCAGTGACTCGAGTGGGAACACTGAAGCTTTCTTT. Amino acid sequence: CASSDSSGNTEAFF.

This chain links TRBV30 with TRBJ1-5; tentative D call: TRBD1 (5 bases). V lost 4 bases to trimming and J lost 3 bases, with 16 bases between them. This CDR3 has 15 amino acids. The V gene's germline CDR1 is GTSNPN and CDR2 SVGIG (reference sequence). In DNA form, the CDR3 reads TGTGCCTGGAACTCAGGGCCTACCCACAATCAGCCCCAGCATTTT. It yields the protein CAWNSGPTHNQPQHF. Drawing the rest from reference TRBV30 and TRBJ1-5, the complete variable domain is SQTIHQWPATLVQPVGSPLSLECTVEGTSNPNLYWYRQAAGRGLQLLFYSVGIGQISSEVPQNLSASRPQDRQFILSSKKLLLSDSGFYLCAWNSGPTHNQPQHFGDGTRLSIL.

The chain employs TRBV27 and TRBJ2-1, with TRBD1 matching 7 bases. In germline, CDR1 is MNHEY, CDR2 SMNVEV (reference sequence). V shed 5 bases and J 2 bases; nucleotides not matched to a gene: 6. This CDR3 contains 15 residues. This CDR3 is CASSVDRVAYNEQFF. The CDR3 bases are TGTGCCAGCAGTGTAGACAGGGTCGCCTACAATGAGCAGTTCTTC.

The chain combines TRBV20-1 with TRBJ1-1; D may be TRBD1 (5 bases). The V end lost 3 bases, the J end lost 10 bases, and 9 bases lay between the germline ends. Germline V CDR1 and CDR2: DFQATT, SNEGSKA (reference sequence). The CDR3 consists of 10 residues. CDR3 protein: CSARDIGAFF. The CDR3 DNA follows: TGCAGTGCTAGGGACATCGGAGCTTTCTTT.

This chain joins TRBV4-1 and TRBJ1-5; 10 bases match TRBD1. Germline V gives CDR1 MGHRA, CDR2 YSYEKL. After removal of 0 bases from V and 2 bases from J, the junction contained 10 bases not matched to a gene. The CDR3 has 19 residues. Written as DNA, the CDR3 is TGCGCCAGCAGCCAAGAAAACAATGTGGGGACAGGGGGCAATCAGCCCCAGCATTTT. This gives the protein CASSQENNVGTGGNQPQHF.

The rearrangement joins TRBV11-1 to TRBJ2-2; no clear D gene. The ends were cut back, 6 bases at V and 8 bases at J, with 16 bases in the middle. The CDR3 consists of 14 residues. Germline CDR1 reads SGHAT; CDR2 reads FQDESV (reference sequence). CDR3 DNA: TGTGCCAGCAGACATTCTAGAGATGTAGGGGAGCTGTTTTTT. This gives the protein CASRHSRDVGELFF.

This clone was detected once. The rearrangement joins TRBV2 to TRBJ2-3; maybe TRBD2 (6 bases). Germline-derived CDR1 and CDR2 are SNHLY and FYNNEI. The CDR3 is 15 amino acids. The V end was cut by 11 bases, the J end by 0 bases, with 18 bases between. CDR3 DNA sequence: TGTGCCCACAGTTTACCAGCGGGTAGCACAGATACGCAGTATTTT. It specifies CAHSLPAGSTDTQYF.

The chain links TRBV7-8 to TRBJ1-4; D remains ambiguous. The germline V gene encodes CDR1 SGHVS and CDR2 FQNEAQ. The CDR3 is 15 amino acids. V was clipped by 5 bases and J by 3 bases, with 13 bases between them. The chain's CDR3 is CASSRTGTANEKLFF. CDR3 coding DNA: TGTGCCAGCAGCCGTACCGGCACAGCTAATGAAAAACTGTTTTTT.

The chain links TRBV2 to TRBJ1-1; D ambiguous. In germline, CDR1 is SNHLY, CDR2 FYNNEI. V was cut by 6 bases and J by 1 base, with 12 bases left in between. The length of the CDR3 is 14 residues. This chain's CDR3 is CASSPARGNTEAFF. For the CDR3, the DNA is TGTGCCAGCAGCCCCGCGCGGGGGAACACTGAAGCTTTCTTT.

V is TRBV9 and J is TRBJ2-5; tentative D call: TRBD2 (5 bases). V lost 4 bases, J lost 0 bases, and 13 bases lay in between. The CDR3 has 15 residues. Germline V lookup: CDR1 SGDLS, CDR2 YYNGEE. The DNA for the CDR3 is TGTGCCAGCAGCCCCCCGGGGAGCTACCAAGAGACCCAGTACTTC. This gives the protein CASSPPGSYQETQYF.

This chain links TRBV19 with TRBJ2-7; D gene ambiguous. Trimming left V 3 bases short and J 0 bases short, with 6 bases between. The CDR3 extends over 13 amino acids. Germline V lookup: CDR1 LNHDA, CDR2 SQIVND (reference sequence). The DNA for the CDR3 is TGTGCCAGTAGTATCGCCAGCTCCTACGAGCAGTACTTC. This gives the protein CASSIASSYEQYF.

This rearrangement joins TRBV10-1 to TRBJ2-7; 10 nucleotides align to TRBD2. In germline, CDR1 is WNHNN, CDR2 SYGVQD (reference sequence). The CDR3 extends over 13 amino acids. Trimming at V came to 8 bases and at J to 5 bases, leaving 6 bases not matched to a gene. The CDR3 protein is CASSLAGVNEQYF. CDR3 bases: TGCGCCAGCTCTCTAGCGGGAGTAAACGAGCAGTACTTC.

The V gene is TRBV5-1, the J gene TRBJ2-7, with 11 bases identical to TRBD2. The germline CDR1 and CDR2 sequences are SGHRS and YFSETQ. The CDR3 runs 17 residues. V dropped 2 bases and J dropped 2; count of bases not matched to a gene: 9. Here the CDR3 reads CASSFSPGTSGTYEQYF. In nucleotides, the CDR3 is TGCGCCAGCAGCTTTAGCCCAGGGACTAGCGGAACCTACGAGCAGTACTTC.

CDR3 coding DNA: TGTGCCAGCAGCCCCAACCGGGGGGGGCCCCCCGGTGAGCAGTTCTTC. As protein: CASSPNRGGPPGEQFF. The rearrangement uses TRBV3-1 (or the pseudogene TRBV3-2) and TRBJ2-1; TRBD2 matches 8 bases. The CDR3 runs 16 residues. Trimming removed 4 bases from V and 9 bases from J; junction bases left unmatched: 14. Germline V CDR1 and CDR2: LGHDT, YNNKEL (reference sequence).

V and J are TRBV5-1 and TRBJ2-1; D possibly corresponds to TRBD1 (6 bases). The V end was cut by 6 bases, the J end by 4 bases, with 11 bases between. The CDR3 contains 13 residues. In germline, CDR1 is SGHRS, CDR2 YFSETQ. For the CDR3, the DNA is TGCGCCAGCAAAAATAGGGGGTACAATGAGCAGTTCTTC. Translated, it gives CASKNRGYNEQFF.

The J gene is TRBJ2-1, the V gene TRBV30; D is perhaps TRBD1 (5 bases). V was cut by 0 bases and J by 8 bases, with 14 bases left in between. The CDR3 is 14 amino acids. Germline V CDR1 and CDR2: GTSNPN, SVGIG (reference sequence). The CDR3 DNA sequence: TGTGCCTGGAGTGTACGGGTTCTCAGGGATGAGCAGTTCTTC. Translation: CAWSVRVLRDEQFF. Combining the CDR3 with reference TRBV30 and TRBJ2-1 gives the whole variable domain SQTIHQWPATLVQPVGSPLSLECTVEGTSNPNLYWYRQAAGRGLQLLFYSVGIGQISSEVPQNLSASRPQDRQFILSSKKLLLSDSGFYLCAWSVRVLRDEQFFGPGTRLTVL.

The chain recombines TRBV6-4 with TRBJ1-6; D is ambiguous. Germline-derived CDR1 and CDR2 are MRHNA and SNTAGT. Trimming took off 0 bases at V and 6 bases at J, with 9 bases between the two ends. This CDR3 region has 15 residues. Here the CDR3 DNA reads TGTGCCAGCAGTGACTCCTGGGGAGGTAATTCACCCCTCCACTTT. Protein product: CASSDSWGGNSPLHF.

V usage is TRBV6-5 and J usage is TRBJ1-1, with D perhaps matching TRBD1 (6 bases). CDR1 is MNHEY, CDR2 SVGAGI, per germline. V was clipped by 2 bases and J by 11 bases, with 15 bases between them. The CDR3 contains 13 residues. DNA of the CDR3: TGTGCCAGCAGTTACGACAGGCTGGATAGGGCTTTCTTT. Encoded protein: CASSYDRLDRAFF.

The chain carries TRBV19 and TRBJ2-7; 9 nucleotides align to TRBD1. CDR1 is LNHDA, CDR2 SQIVND, per germline (reference sequence). The CDR3 has 16 amino acids. The ends lost 4 bases at V and 5 bases at J; junction bases unmatched: 12. This CDR3 reads CASSTQTGTGRDEQYF. CDR3 DNA sequence: TGTGCCAGTAGTACGCAAACCGGGACAGGGCGCGACGAGCAGTACTTC.

This chain links TRBV11-2 with TRBJ1-1; 8 bases line up with TRBD1. Germline values: CDR1 SGHAT, CDR2 FQNNGV. The CDR3 totals 13 residues. V trimming: 6 bases; J trimming: 3 bases; junction bases outside the gene matches: 3. CDR3 in amino acids: CASSEDRDTEAFF. CDR3 coding DNA: TGTGCCAGCAGTGAGGACAGGGACACTGAAGCTTTCTTT.

The chain couples TRBV6-5 to TRBJ2-1; TRBD2 agrees at 9 bases. Trimming removed 8 bases from V and 8 bases from J; junction bases left unmatched: 13. In germline, CDR1 is MNHEY, CDR2 SVGAGI. The CDR3 runs to 15 residues. DNA of the CDR3: TGTGCCAGCGCTCCGTGGTCCGGGACTAGCCATGAGCAGTTCTTC. Its protein is CASAPWSGTSHEQFF.

The table lists this clone with a few counts. The gene calls are TRBV19 and TRBJ1-3; D not resolved. Deletions cut 5 bases from V and 0 bases from J, with 8 bases between. CDR3 length: 14 amino acids. Germline values: CDR1 LNHDA, CDR2 SQIVND (reference sequence). The CDR3 sequence is CASSVGSSGNTIYF. The DNA of the CDR3 is TGTGCCAGTAGTGTCGGGAGCTCTGGAAACACCATATATTTT.

The chain combines TRBV7-6 with TRBJ2-1; TRBD2 is a possible D gene (5 bases). The V gene's germline CDR1 is SGHVS and CDR2 FNYEAQ. V was cut by 4 bases and J by 10 bases, with 20 bases left in between. This CDR3 is built from 15 residues. The CDR3 bases are TGTGCCAGCAGCTCCCACGGTGCGGCGGGTTTAGAGCAGTTCTTC. It is translated as CASSSHGAAGLEQFF.

This rearrangement joins TRBV19 to TRBJ2-7, with 8 positions matching TRBD1. The ends lost 6 bases at V and 0 bases at J; junction bases unmatched: 7. Germline CDR1 and CDR2: LNHDA and SQIVND (reference sequence). This CDR3 has 15 residues. This CDR3 is CASSPGQASSYEQYF. The CDR3 DNA follows: TGTGCCAGTAGCCCGGGACAGGCTAGCTCCTACGAGCAGTACTTC. Full variable domain (rest looked up from reference TRBV19 and TRBJ2-7): DGGITQSPKYLFRKEGQNVTLSCEQNLNHDAMYWYRQDPGQGLRLIYYSQIVNDFQKGDIAEGYSVSREKKESFPLTVTSAQKNPTAFYLCASSPGQASSYEQYFGPGTRLTVT.